This T cell receptor beta chain emerged from a study of memory CD4+ T cells and cytomegalovirus serostatus. Study-wide background: Healthy Belgian adult donors included 9 or 10 CMV-positive and fewer than 25 CMV-negative people.

Assay: immunoSEQ multiplex PCR; the TCRdb copy retains only in-frame clones and omits some. The sample consists of about 57,000 clones, 70% to 85% of them appearing once. Single viable CD3+CD4+CD8-CD45RO+ cells were sorted as the memory CD4+ T cells. The CDR3 is 18 amino acids. The germline gives CDR1 MDHEN, CDR2 SYDVKM. V was cut by 6 bases and J by 3 bases, with 27 bases left in between. As regards this clone: What it recognizes is unknown.

The study's findings and limits: Each of approximately 61 CMV-associated TCRbeta sequences occurred in one to five individuals.

This rearrangement joins TRBV28 to TRBJ2-7, with D possibly being TRBD1 or TRBD2 (7 bases each). The source is an adult in good health and CMV-seronegative. Sequencing was done on a sample of memory CD4+ T cells from blood. CDR3 sequence (DNA): TGTGCCAGCAGCACCTTAAAACCTCAGGGGAGGGGGCTCTACGAGCAGTACTTC. This sequence encodes CASSTLKPQGRGLYEQYF.